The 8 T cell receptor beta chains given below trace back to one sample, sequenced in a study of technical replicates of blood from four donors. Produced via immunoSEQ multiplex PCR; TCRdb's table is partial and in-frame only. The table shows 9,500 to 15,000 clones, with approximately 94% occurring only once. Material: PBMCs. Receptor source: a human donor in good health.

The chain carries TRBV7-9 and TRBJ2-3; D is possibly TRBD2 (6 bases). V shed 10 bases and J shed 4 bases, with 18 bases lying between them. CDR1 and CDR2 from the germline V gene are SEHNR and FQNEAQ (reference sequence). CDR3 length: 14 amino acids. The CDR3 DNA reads TGTGCCACCCCGGGAGCGGCCCTCGCAGATACGCAGTATTTT. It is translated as CATPGAALADTQYF.

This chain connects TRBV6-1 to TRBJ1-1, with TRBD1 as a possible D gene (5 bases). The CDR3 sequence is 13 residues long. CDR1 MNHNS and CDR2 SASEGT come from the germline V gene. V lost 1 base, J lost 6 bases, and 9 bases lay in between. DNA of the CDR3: TGTGCCAGCAGTGAAGGGACAAGCCCTGAAGCTTTCTTT. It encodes CASSEGTSPEAFF.

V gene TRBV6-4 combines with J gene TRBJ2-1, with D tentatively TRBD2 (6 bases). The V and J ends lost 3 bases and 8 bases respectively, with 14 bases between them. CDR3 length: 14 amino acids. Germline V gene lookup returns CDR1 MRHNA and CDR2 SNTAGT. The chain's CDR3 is CASSDSGDGHEQFF. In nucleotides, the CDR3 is TGTGCCAGCAGTGATAGCGGAGACGGGCATGAGCAGTTCTTC.

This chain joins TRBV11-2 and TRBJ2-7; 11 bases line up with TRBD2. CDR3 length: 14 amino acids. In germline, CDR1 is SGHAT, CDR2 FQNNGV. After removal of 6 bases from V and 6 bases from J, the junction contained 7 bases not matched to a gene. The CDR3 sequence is CASSFSGRVGEQYF. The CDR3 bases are TGTGCCAGCAGTTTTAGCGGGAGGGTAGGCGAGCAGTACTTC.

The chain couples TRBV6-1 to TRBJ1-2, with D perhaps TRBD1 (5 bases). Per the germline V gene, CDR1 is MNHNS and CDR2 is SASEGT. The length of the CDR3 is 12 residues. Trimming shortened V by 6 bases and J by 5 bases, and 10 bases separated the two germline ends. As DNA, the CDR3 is TGTGCCAGCAGGGGGGAGGAGTATGGCTACACCTTC. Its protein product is CASRGEEYGYTF.

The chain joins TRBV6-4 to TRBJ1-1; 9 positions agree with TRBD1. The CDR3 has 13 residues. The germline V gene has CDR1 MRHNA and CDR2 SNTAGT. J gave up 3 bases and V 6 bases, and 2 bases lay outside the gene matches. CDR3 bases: TGTGCCAGCAGGAGGACAGGGGACACTGAAGCTTTCTTT. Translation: CASRRTGDTEAFF.

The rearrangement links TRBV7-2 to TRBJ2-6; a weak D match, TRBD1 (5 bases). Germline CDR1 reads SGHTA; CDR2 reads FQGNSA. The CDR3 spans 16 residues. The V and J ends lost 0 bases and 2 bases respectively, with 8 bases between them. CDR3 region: CASSLAPGPGANVLTF. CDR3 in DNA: TGTGCCAGCAGCTTAGCCCCAGGGCCTGGGGCCAACGTCCTGACTTTC. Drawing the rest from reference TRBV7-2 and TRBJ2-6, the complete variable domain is GAGVSQSPSNKVTEKGKDVELRCDPISGHTALYWYRQSLGQGLEFLIYFQGNSAPDKSGLPSDRFSAERTGGSVSTLTIQRTQQEDSAVYLCASSLAPGPGANVLTFGAGSRLTVL.

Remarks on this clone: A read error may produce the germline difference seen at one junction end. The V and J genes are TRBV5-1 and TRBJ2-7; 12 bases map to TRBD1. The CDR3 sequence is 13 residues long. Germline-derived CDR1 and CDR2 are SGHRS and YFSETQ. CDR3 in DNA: TGCGCCAGCAGATTGGGACAGGGGGCCGAGCAGTACTTC. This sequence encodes CASRLGQGAEQYF.